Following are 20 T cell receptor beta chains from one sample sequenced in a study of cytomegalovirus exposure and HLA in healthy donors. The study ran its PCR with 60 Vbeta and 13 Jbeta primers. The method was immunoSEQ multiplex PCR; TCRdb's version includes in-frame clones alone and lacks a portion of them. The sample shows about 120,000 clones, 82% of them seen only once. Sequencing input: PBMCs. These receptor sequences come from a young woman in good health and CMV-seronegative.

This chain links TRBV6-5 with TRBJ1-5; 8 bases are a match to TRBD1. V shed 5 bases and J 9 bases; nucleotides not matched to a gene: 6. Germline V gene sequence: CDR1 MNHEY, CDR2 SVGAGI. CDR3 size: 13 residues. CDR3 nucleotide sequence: TGTGCCAGCAGTGACAGGGGTACGCGGCCCCAGCATTTT. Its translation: CASSDRGTRPQHF.

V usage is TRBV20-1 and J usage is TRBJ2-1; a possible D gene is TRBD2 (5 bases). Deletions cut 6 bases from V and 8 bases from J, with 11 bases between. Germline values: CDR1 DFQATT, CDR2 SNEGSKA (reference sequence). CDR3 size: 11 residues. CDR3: CSARGFDEQFF. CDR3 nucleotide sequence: TGCAGTGCCCGAGGGTTCGATGAGCAGTTCTTC.

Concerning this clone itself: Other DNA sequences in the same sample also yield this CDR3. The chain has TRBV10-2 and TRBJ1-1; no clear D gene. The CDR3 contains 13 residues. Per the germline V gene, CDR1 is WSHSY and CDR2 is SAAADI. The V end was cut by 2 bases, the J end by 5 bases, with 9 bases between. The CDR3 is CASSENSGTEAFF. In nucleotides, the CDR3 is TGCGCCAGCAGTGAGAACAGTGGGACTGAAGCTTTCTTT.

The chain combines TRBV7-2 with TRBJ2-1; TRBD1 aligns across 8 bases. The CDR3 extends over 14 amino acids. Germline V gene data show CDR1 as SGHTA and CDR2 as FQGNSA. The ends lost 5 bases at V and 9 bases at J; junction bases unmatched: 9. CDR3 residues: CASSEGQGLGEQFF. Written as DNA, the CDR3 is TGTGCCAGCAGCGAAGGACAGGGTTTGGGTGAGCAGTTCTTC.

CDR3 bases: TGCGCCAGCAGCTTGGACAGGGGGCGATACACCTTC. Translated, it gives CASSLDRGRYTF. The rearrangement uses TRBV5-1 and TRBJ1-2; 9 bases are shared with TRBD1. The CDR3 runs 12 residues. The germline CDR1 and CDR2 sequences are SGHRS and YFSETQ. V shed 0 bases, J shed 11 bases, and the junction held 2 bases outside the gene matches.

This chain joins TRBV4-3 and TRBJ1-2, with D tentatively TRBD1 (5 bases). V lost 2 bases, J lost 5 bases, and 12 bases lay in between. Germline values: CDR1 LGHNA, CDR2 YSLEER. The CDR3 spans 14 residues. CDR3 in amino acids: CASSQQGNSYGYTF. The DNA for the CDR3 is TGCGCCAGCAGCCAACAGGGAAACTCGTATGGCTACACCTTC.

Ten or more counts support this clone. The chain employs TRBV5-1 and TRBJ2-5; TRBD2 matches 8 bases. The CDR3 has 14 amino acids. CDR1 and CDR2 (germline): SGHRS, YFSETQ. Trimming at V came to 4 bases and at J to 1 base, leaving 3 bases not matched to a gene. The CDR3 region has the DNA TGCGCCAGCAGCCAGACTAGCGCCCAAGAGACCCAGTACTTC. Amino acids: CASSQTSAQETQYF.

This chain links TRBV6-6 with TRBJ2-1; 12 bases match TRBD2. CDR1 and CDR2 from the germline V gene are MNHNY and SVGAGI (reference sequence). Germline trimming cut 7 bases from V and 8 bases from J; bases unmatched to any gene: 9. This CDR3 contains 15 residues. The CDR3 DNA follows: TGTGCCAGCAACGGACTAGCGGGAAACGCCGATGAGCAGTTCTTC. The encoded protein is CASNGLAGNADEQFF.

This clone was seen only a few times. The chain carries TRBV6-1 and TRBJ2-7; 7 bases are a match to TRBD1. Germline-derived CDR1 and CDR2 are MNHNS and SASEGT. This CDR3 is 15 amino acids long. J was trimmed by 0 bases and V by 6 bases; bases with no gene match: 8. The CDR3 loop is CASSDTWDSSYEQYV. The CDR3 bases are TGTGCCAGCAGCGATACCTGGGACAGCTCCTACGAGCAGTACGTC.

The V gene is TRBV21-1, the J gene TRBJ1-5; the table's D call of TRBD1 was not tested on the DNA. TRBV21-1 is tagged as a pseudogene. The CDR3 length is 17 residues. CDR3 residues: CAPAGGRLFEPYQPQHF. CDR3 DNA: TGTGCCCCGGCAGGGGGGCGCTTATTTGAACCATATCAGCCCCAGCATTTT.

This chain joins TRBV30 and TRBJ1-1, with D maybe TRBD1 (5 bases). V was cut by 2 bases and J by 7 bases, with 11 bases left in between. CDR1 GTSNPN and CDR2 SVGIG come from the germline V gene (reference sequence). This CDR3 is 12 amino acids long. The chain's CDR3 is CAWSFQGGEAFF. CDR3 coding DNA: TGTGCCTGGAGTTTTCAGGGAGGTGAAGCTTTCTTT.

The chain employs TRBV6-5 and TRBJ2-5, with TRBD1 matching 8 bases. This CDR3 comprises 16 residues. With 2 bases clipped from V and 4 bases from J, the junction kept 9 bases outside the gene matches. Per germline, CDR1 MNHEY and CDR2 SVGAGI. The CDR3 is CASSYTLTGVGETQYF. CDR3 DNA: TGTGCCAGCAGTTACACCCTGACAGGGGTCGGAGAGACCCAGTACTTC.

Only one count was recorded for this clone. The CDR3 DNA is TGTGCCAGCAGCTTAGAGGGGCGACAGGACGGGGAGCTGTTTTTT. It translates to CASSLEGRQDGELFF. V is TRBV11-3 and J is TRBJ2-2, with a tentative D call TRBD1 (6 bases). The germline V and J ends were trimmed by 0 bases and 7 bases, with 12 bases remaining between them. Germline loops: CDR1 SGHNT, CDR2 YENEEA. The CDR3 is 15 residues long.

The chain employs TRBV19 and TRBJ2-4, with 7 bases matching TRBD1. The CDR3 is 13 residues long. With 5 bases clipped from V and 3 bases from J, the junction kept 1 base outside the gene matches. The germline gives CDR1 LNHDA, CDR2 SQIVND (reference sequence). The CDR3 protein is CASSRDSKNIQYF. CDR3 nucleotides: TGTGCCAGTAGTCGGGACAGCAAAAACATTCAGTACTTC.

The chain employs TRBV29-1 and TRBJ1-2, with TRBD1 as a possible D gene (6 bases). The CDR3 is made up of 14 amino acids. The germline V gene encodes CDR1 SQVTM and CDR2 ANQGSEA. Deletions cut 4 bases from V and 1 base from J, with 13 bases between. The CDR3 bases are TGCAGCGTTGGACGGGACACGAATAACTATGGCTACACCTTC. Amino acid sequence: CSVGRDTNNYGYTF.

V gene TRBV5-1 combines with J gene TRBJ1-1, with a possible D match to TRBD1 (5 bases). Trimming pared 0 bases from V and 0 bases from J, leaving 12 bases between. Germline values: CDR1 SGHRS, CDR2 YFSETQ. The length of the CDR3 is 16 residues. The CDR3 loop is CASSLAFGTLNTEAFF. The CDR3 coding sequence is TGCGCCAGCAGCTTGGCATTCGGGACTTTGAACACTGAAGCTTTCTTT.

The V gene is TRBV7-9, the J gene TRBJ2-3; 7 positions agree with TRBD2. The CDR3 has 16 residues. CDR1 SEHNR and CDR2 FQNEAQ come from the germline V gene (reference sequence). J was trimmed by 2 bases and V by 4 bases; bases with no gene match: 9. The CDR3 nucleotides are TGTGCCAGCAGCTCTCCCCGGGACTACAACACAGATACGCAGTATTTT. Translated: CASSSPRDYNTDTQYF.

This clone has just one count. The CDR3 spells CASSPQGLNTEAFF. For the CDR3, the DNA is TGTGCCAGCAGCCCACAGGGGTTGAACACTGAAGCTTTCTTT. The V call is TRBV9, the J call TRBJ1-1, with 7 bases aligning to TRBD1. CDR3 length equals 14 residues. Per germline, CDR1 SGDLS and CDR2 YYNGEE. Losses at the gene ends were 4 bases for V and 0 bases for J; bases not matched to a gene: 3.

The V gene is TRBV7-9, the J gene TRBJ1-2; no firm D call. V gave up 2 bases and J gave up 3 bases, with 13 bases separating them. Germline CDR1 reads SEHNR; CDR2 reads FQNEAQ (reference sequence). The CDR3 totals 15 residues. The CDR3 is CASSLKEGPHYGYTF. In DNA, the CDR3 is TGTGCCAGCAGCTTAAAGGAGGGCCCCCACTATGGCTACACCTTC.

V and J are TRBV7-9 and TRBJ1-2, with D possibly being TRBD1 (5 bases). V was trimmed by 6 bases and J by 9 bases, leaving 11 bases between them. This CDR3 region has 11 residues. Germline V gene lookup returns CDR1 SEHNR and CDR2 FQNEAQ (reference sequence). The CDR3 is CASRAGISYTF. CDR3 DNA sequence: TGTGCCAGCAGGGCAGGGATAAGCTACACCTTC.